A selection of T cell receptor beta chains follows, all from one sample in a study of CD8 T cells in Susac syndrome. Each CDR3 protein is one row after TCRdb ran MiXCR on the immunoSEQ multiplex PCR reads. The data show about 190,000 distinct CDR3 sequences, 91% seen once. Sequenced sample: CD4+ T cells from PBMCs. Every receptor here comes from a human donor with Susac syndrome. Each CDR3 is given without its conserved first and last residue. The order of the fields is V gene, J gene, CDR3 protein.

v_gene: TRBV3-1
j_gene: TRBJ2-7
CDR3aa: ASSLAVKGEQY

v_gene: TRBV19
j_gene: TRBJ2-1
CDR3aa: ASKTSGRRSYNEQF

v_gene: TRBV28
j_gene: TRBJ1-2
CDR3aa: ANRDSVSYGYT

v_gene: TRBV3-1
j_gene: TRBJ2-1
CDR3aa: ASSQDSRAAGF

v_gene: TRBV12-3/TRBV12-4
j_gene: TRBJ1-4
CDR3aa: ASTSGRLDEKLF

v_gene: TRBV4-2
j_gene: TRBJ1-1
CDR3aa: ASSQGYQEGGTEAF

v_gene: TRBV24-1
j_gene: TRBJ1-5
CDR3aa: ATSDQRQVLNQPQH

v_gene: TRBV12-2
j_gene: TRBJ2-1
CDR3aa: ASRLAPSGSEQF

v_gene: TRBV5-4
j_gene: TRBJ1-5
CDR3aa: ASSVGGSNQPQH

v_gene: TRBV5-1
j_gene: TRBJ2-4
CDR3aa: ASSQRLAGDKNIQY

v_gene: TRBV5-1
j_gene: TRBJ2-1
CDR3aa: ASSMTGRNEQF

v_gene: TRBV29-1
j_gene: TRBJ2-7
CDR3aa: SVRFASGSSYEQY

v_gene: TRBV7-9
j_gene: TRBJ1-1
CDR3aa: ASSLAAGDTEAF

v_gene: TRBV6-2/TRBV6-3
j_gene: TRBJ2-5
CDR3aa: ASSYGGRSSETQY

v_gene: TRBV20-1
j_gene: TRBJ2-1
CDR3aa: SADSGLGYNEQF

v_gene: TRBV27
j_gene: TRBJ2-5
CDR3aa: ASSRVLSWTAQETQY

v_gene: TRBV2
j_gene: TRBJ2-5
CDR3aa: ASYLRFQETQY

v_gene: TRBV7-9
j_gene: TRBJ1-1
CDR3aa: ASSGRDTESF

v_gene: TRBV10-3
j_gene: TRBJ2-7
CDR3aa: AISEFWLAGKERTEQY

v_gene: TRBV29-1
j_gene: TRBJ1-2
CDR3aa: SVGGVGYT

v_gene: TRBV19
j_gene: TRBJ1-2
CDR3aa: ASGITGTGKTYNYGYT

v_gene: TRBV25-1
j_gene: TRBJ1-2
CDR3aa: ASSEDGNYGYT

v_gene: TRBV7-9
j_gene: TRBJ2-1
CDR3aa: ASSLKTPRQGHEQF

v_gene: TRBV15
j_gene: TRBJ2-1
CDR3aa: ATSRDKGSSYNEQF